This is a list of T cell receptor beta chains from one sample in a study of a mutant IDH1 vaccine in newly diagnosed glioma. The antigens these receptors bind are not known. The table came from immunoSEQ multiplex PCR; TCRdb's copy has only in-frame clones and leaves some out. Among 40,000 to 45,000 clones listed, around 74% were seen once. The material was PBMCs, obtained from a glioma patient whose treatment included an IDH1 peptide vaccine. These receptors came from a man over 45 with glioma. Each CDR3 is given with its conserved first and last residue. A D gene is named only where the DNA matches it firmly. Clone size is stated in some rows and not others, as once, few, many or a class when expanded.

abundance,d_gene,j_gene,v_gene,CDR3aa,CDR3nt
-,-,TRBJ2-7,TRBV29-1,CSVERDGGKYF,TGCAGCGTTGAAAGGGACGGGGGAAAGTACTTC
few,-,TRBJ1-1,TRBV14,CASSRALNTEAFF,TGTGCCAGCAGCAGGGCCTTGAACACTGAAGCTTTCTTT
-,-,TRBJ1-2,TRBV5-6,CASSLRVMGVYGYTF,TGTGCCAGCAGCTTGAGAGTTATGGGGGTTTATGGCTACACCTTC
few,-,TRBJ1-1,TRBV6-5,CASSIMVNTEAFF,TGTGCCAGCAGTATTATGGTGAACACTGAAGCTTTCTTT
once,-,TRBJ1-4,TRBV30,CAWTGGRGNEKLFF,TGTGCCTGGACGGGTGGCAGGGGAAATGAAAAACTGTTTTTT
-,TRBD2,TRBJ2-5,TRBV5-4,CASSVGGTSGGLQETQYF,TGTGCCAGCAGCGTGGGAGGCACTAGCGGGGGCCTACAAGAGACCCAGTACTTC
-,TRBD2,TRBJ2-2,TRBV9,CASSSPSGGYTGELFF,TGTGCCAGCAGCTCGCCTAGCGGGGGGTACACCGGGGAGCTGTTTTTT
once,-,TRBJ1-1,TRBV5-6,CASSVGPRTEAFF,TGTGCCAGCAGCGTAGGACCTAGAACTGAAGCTTTCTTT
-,-,TRBJ2-2,TRBV6-5,CASSYEGRSSTGELFF,TGTGCCAGCAGTTACGAAGGCAGATCATCCACCGGGGAGCTGTTTTTT
-,-,TRBJ2-1,TRBV5-1,CASSPSSVWNEQFF,TGCGCCAGCAGCCCCAGCTCCGTATGGAATGAGCAGTTCTTC
few,-,TRBJ2-2,TRBV6-1,CASSLRMNTGELFF,TGTGCCAGCAGCCTCAGAATGAACACCGGGGAGCTGTTTTTT
-,-,TRBJ2-1,TRBV19,CASSIARGGEQFF,TGTGCCAGTAGTATCGCCAGGGGAGGGGAGCAGTTCTTC
-,-,TRBJ1-2,TRBV10-3,CAISEVNYGYTF,TGTGCCATCAGTGAAGTAAACTATGGCTACACCTTC
-,-,TRBJ2-7,TRBV7-9,CASSYGGMNEQYF,TGTGCCAGCAGCTACGGGGGCATGAACGAGCAGTACTTC
-,-,TRBJ1-1,TRBV6-1,CASSVVNTEAFF,TGTGCCAGCAGTGTGGTCAACACTGAAGCTTTCTTT
-,TRBD1,TRBJ2-3,TRBV19,CASSPVGTGDGDTQYF,TGTGCCAGTAGTCCCGTGGGGACAGGGGATGGAGATACGCAGTATTTT
-,-,TRBJ2-3,TRBV18,CASSPRTDTQYF,TGTGCCAGCTCACCAAGGACAGATACGCAGTATTTT
-,TRBD1,TRBJ1-1,TRBV7-9,CASSRTTGTKWDF,TGTGCCAGCAGCCGTACGACAGGGACAAAGTGGGACTTT
-,-,TRBJ2-1,TRBV14,CASSHGGRRDNEQFF,TGTGCCAGCAGCCATGGAGGTAGACGCGACAATGAGCAGTTCTTC
-,-,TRBJ1-1,TRBV5-8,CASSLETEAFF,TGTGCCAGCAGCTTGGAAACTGAAGCTTTCTTT
-,TRBD1,TRBJ1-2,TRBV6-5,CASSYGGTDNTF,TGTGCCAGCAGCTACGGAGGGACAGATAACACCTTC
-,TRBD1,TRBJ2-7,TRBV28,CASRGGQGAYEQYF,TGTGCCAGCAGGGGGGGACAGGGGGCCTACGAGCAGTACTTC
-,-,TRBJ1-6,TRBV9,CASSVGTDNSPLHF,TGTGCCAGCAGCGTAGGGACGGATAATTCACCCCTCCACTTT
-,TRBD1,TRBJ1-5,TRBV4-1,CASSSRTGENQPQHF,TGCGCCAGCAGCTCCCGGACAGGTGAGAATCAGCCCCAGCATTTT
-,TRBD2,TRBJ2-1,TRBV7-9,CASSPGTLSGGSSYNEQFF,TGTGCCAGCAGCCCCGGGACACTTAGCGGGGGGAGCTCCTACAATGAGCAGTTCTTC
-,-,TRBJ2-1,TRBV4-1,CASSLNSGSYNEQFF,TGCGCCAGCAGCCTCAATAGCGGCTCCTACAATGAGCAGTTCTTC
-,-,TRBJ2-7,TRBV15,CATSRDSYEQYF,TGTGCCACCAGCAGAGACTCCTACGAGCAGTACTTC
-,TRBD1,TRBJ2-2,TRBV30,CAFGRDRDPGELFF,TGTGCCTTCGGCCGGGACAGGGACCCCGGGGAGCTGTTTTTT
-,-,TRBJ1-1,TRBV4-1,CASSQAVGLGGNTEAFF,TGCGCCAGCAGCCAAGCCGTGGGGCTAGGTGGGAACACTGAAGCTTTCTTT
-,-,TRBJ2-2,TRBV6-6,CASSGPVIGELFF,TGTGCCAGCAGTGGCCCCGTCATCGGGGAGCTGTTTTTT
-,-,TRBJ1-1,TRBV7-2,CASSPLYTEAFF,TGTGCCAGCAGCCCCCTATACACTGAAGCTTTCTTT
-,-,TRBJ1-5,TRBV19,CASSIGGNQPQHF,TGTGCCAGTAGTATAGGGGGGAATCAGCCCCAGCATTTT
-,TRBD1,TRBJ2-6,TRBV14,CASSRVPGQVFSSGANVLTF,TGTGCCAGCAGCCGAGTCCCGGGACAGGTTTTCAGCTCTGGGGCCAACGTCCTGACTTTC
-,TRBD1,TRBJ1-2,TRBV4-2,CASSQDSDRANYGYTF,TGTGCCAGCAGCCAAGATAGCGACAGGGCCAACTATGGCTACACCTTC
-,-,TRBJ2-1,TRBV29-1,CSVARRGAEQFF,TGCAGCGTAGCCCGAAGGGGGGCTGAGCAGTTCTTC
-,TRBD1,TRBJ1-1,TRBV25-1,CASSGTGITEAFF,TGTGCCAGCAGTGGGACAGGAATTACTGAAGCTTTCTTT
few,-,TRBJ2-7,TRBV15,CATSTIQGAEQYF,TGTGCCACCAGTACTATACAGGGAGCCGAGCAGTACTTC
-,TRBD2,TRBJ2-2,TRBV18,CASSPTSGNTGELFF,TGTGCCAGCTCACCAACTAGCGGGAACACCGGGGAGCTGTTTTTT
-,-,TRBJ1-5,TRBV29-1,CSVGRPRDNQPQHF,TGCAGCGTTGGCCGCCCGAGGGACAATCAGCCCCAGCATTTT
-,TRBD1,TRBJ1-4,TRBV7-2,CASSLAGQNNEKLFF,TGTGCCAGCAGCTTAGCGGGACAGAATAATGAAAAACTGTTTTTT
-,-,TRBJ1-5,TRBV15,CATSTNSRNQPQHF,TGTGCCACCAGTACAAACTCAAGAAATCAGCCCCAGCATTTT
-,-,TRBJ1-2,TRBV27,CASSLQGPNYGYTF,TGTGCCAGCAGTTTACAGGGACCTAACTATGGCTACACCTTC
-,-,TRBJ1-1,TRBV7-2,CASSLRPPGSGTEAFF,TGTGCCAGCAGCCTCCGGCCTCCGGGGAGCGGCACTGAAGCTTTCTTT
few,TRBD1,TRBJ1-1,TRBV10-3,CAITGTGRNTEAFF,TGTGCCATCACGGGGACAGGGAGGAACACTGAAGCTTTCTTT
-,-,TRBJ1-2,TRBV6-6,CASSYSGDGDGYTF,TGTGCCAGCAGTTACTCCGGGGACGGTGACGGCTACACCTTC
once,TRBD1,TRBJ2-2,TRBV2,CATGDRVTGELFF,TGTGCCACCGGGGACAGGGTGACCGGGGAGCTGTTTTTT
-,-,TRBJ1-2,TRBV18,CASSPNERPDGYTF,TGTGCCAGCTCACCAAACGAGAGGCCGGATGGCTACACCTTC
-,-,TRBJ2-5,TRBV7-9,CASSASGQGETQYF,TGTGCCAGCAGCGCTAGCGGTCAGGGGGAGACCCAGTACTTC
-,-,TRBJ1-1,TRBV19,CASCTTLENTEAFF,TGTGCCAGTTGTACAACCCTAGAGAACACTGAAGCTTTCTTT
-,-,TRBJ2-3,TRBV7-2,CASSSSTDTQYF,TGTGCCAGCAGCTCTAGCACAGATACGCAGTATTTT
-,-,TRBJ1-1,TRBV5-1,CASSLGAQVTEAFF,TGCGCCAGCAGCTTGGGGGCACAAGTCACTGAAGCTTTCTTT
-,-,TRBJ2-2,TRBV4-2,CASSQDSQLSGELFF,TGTGCCAGCAGCCAAGATAGCCAGCTCTCCGGGGAGCTGTTTTTT
-,-,TRBJ2-7,TRBV7-8,CASSWGGLYEQYF,TGTGCCAGCAGCTGGGGGGGCCTCTACGAGCAGTACTTC
few,-,TRBJ2-7,TRBV7-2,CASSRAYEQYF,TGTGCCAGCAGCCGCGCCTACGAGCAGTACTTC
-,-,TRBJ2-7,TRBV19,CASSAGHRSSYEQYF,TGTGCCAGTAGTGCCGGCCATAGGAGCTCCTACGAGCAGTACTTC
-,-,TRBJ1-4,TRBV7-2,CASSSGGGREKLFF,TGTGCCAGCAGCAGCGGTGGGGGTCGAGAAAAACTGTTTTTT
-,-,TRBJ1-1,TRBV4-2,CASSQGQGLTNTEAFF,TGTGCCAGCAGCCAGGGGCAGGGCCTTACGAACACTGAAGCTTTCTTT
-,TRBD1,TRBJ1-6,TRBV2,CAGKRGRDSPLHF,TGTGCCGGCAAAAGGGGGCGTGATTCACCCCTCCACTTT
few,TRBD1,TRBJ1-1,TRBV5-1,CASSSGGTGNTEAFF,TGCGCCAGCAGCTCGGGCGGGACAGGGAACACTGAAGCTTTCTTT
-,-,TRBJ2-1,TRBV20-1,CSGQDGNEQFF,TGCAGTGGACAGGACGGCAATGAGCAGTTCTTC